The clone carrying this T cell receptor (beta chain) showed up many times. Time point described: pre-sensitization, week 0. Documented treatment: therapeutic diphenylcyclopropenone sensitization with weekly scalp DPC. The entry originates in a study of human T cells and chemical hapten exposure. TCRdb analysed the RACE reads with MiXCR anew, one entry per CDR3 protein. Here the sample spans about 85,000 distinct CDR3 sequences, about 9% being singletons. Germline V gene lookup returns CDR1 SGHTA and CDR2 FQGNSA. The CDR3 covers 15 residues. The V end lost 2 bases, the J end lost 4 bases, and 11 bases lay between the germline ends.

The TCR comes from a man aged 35 to 55 with alopecia areata. Some clones in this sample may be carry-over from other donors' samples. The sample in question was whole blood, obtained in connection with sensitization to the hapten diphenylcyclopropenone (DPC). This sequence joins TRBV7-2 and TRBJ1-4; D is unclear. CDR3 nucleotide sequence: TGTGCCAGCAGCTTAAGAGCAGCCGTTAATGAAAAACTGTTTTTT. Its translation: CASSLRAAVNEKLFF.